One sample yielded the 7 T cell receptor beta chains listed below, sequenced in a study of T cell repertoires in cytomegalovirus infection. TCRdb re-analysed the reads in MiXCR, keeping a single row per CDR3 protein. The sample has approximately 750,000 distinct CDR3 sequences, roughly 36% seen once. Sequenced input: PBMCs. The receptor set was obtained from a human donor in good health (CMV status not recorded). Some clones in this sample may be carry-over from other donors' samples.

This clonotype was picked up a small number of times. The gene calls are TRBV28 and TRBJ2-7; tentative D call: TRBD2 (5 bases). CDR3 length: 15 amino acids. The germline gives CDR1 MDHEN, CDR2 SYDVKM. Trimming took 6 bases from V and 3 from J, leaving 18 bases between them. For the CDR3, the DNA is TGTGCCAGCAGACTAGACTTGGCCCTATTCTACGAGCAGTACTTC. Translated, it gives CASRLDLALFYEQYF.

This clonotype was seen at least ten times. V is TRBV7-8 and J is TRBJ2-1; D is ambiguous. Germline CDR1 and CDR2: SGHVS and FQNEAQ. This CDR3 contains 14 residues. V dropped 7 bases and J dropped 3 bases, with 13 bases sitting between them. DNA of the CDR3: TGTGCCAGCACCTACCCGTCCCTCTACAATGAGCAGTTCTTC. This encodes CASTYPSLYNEQFF. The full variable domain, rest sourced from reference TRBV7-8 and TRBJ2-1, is GAGVSQSPRYKVAKRGQDVALRCDPISGHVSLFWYQQALGQGPEFLTYFQNEAQLDKSGLPSDRFFAERPEGSVSTLKIQRTQQEDSAVYLCASTYPSLYNEQFFGPGTRLTVL.

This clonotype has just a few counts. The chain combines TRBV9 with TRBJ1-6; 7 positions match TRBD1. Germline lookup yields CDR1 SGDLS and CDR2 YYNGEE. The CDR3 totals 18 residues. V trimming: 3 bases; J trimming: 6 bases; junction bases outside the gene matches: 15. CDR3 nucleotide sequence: TGTGCCAGCAGCGGCGAAGGGGGCGACACAGGAATTAATTCACCCCTCCACTTT. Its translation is CASSGEGGDTGINSPLHF.

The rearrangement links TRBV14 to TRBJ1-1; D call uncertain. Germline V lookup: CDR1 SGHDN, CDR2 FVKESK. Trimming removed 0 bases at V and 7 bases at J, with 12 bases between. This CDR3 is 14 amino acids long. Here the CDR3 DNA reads TGTGCCAGCAGCCAAGATCTGATAGGCGATGAAGCTTTCTTT. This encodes CASSQDLIGDEAFF.

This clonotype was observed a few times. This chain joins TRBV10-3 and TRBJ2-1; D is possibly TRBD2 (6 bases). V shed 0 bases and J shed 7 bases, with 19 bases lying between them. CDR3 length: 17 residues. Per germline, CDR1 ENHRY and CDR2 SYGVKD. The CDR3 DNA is TGTGCCATCAGTGAGTCTCTGACTAGAGAGGGGAGGAATGAGCAGTTCTTC. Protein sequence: CAISESLTREGRNEQFF.

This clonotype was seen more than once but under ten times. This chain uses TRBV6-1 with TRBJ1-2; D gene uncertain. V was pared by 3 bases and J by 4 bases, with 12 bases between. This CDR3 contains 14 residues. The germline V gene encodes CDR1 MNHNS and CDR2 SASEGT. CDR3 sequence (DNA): TGTGCCAGCAGTGAGGGTTGGGCAGTCTATGGCTACACCTTC. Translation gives CASSEGWAVYGYTF.

CDR3 bases: TGCGCCAGCAGCCATGTGGGGGAGGAAGATACGCAGTATTTT. Residues: CASSHVGEEDTQYF. The chain recombines TRBV4-1 with TRBJ2-3; tentative D call: TRBD2 (6 bases). V dropped 3 bases and J dropped 5 bases, with 12 bases sitting between them. Germline values: CDR1 MGHRA, CDR2 YSYEKL. The CDR3 is made up of 14 amino acids.